This T cell receptor beta chain is from a study of cytomegalovirus exposure and HLA in healthy donors. Both 60 Vbeta primers and 13 Jbeta primers went into the PCR. Measured with immunoSEQ multiplex PCR; TCRdb has only the in-frame clones, and not every one. The repertoire has over 95,000 clones, 70% to 85% of them found once; the top ten carry approximately 11%. Turning to this clone: What it binds is not known.

In germline, CDR1 is SGHRS, CDR2 YFSETQ. The junction had 5 bases not matched to a gene; V was cut back by 0 bases and J by 1 base. The CDR3 contains 17 residues. Study outcomes and limitations: Immune exposure information available was restricted to CMV serostatus. Presence/absence analyses rested on an assumption that sequencing depth was roughly uniform across donors. Later analysis identified a missense DCLRE1C variant that was linked to TCR beta V- and J-gene trimming. A few of the chains that were CMV-associated were confirmed in vitro to be specific for CMV antigens.

The V call is TRBV5-1, the J call TRBJ2-3; 10 bases line up with TRBD1. The sample taken for sequencing was PBMCs. The receptor was isolated from a man aged 40-50 years in good health and CMV-seropositive. CDR3: CASSLGTGGGGTDTQYF. The DNA for the CDR3 is TGCGCCAGCAGCTTGGGGACAGGGGGTGGAGGCACAGATACGCAGTATTTT.